This T cell receptor (beta chain) was captured in a study of T cells after yellow fever vaccination. Findings and caveats of the study: Detected again after the booster were most primary-vaccination clones, at 96% CD4 and 70% to 90% CD8. It was a weaker secondary response, yet one that peaked faster, at day 5 versus 15.

V shed 4 bases and J shed 6 bases, with 18 bases lying between them. The CDR3 consists of 14 residues. CDR1 is DFQATT and CDR2 is SNEGSKA in the germline V gene (reference sequence). TCRdb re-analysed the 5' RACE reads in MiXCR, keeping a single row per CDR3 protein. The data hold some 120,000 distinct CDR3 sequences, with 8% to 9.5% observed a single time. This clonotype has at least ten counts. What it binds is not known. This receptor was taken from a man aged 25-40 years who received the YFV17D yellow fever vaccine. V gene TRBV20-1 combines with J gene TRBJ1-1; D not certain. This specimen was CD8+ T cells sorted from PBMCs, taken 45 days after the yellow fever booster vaccination. CDR3 bases: TGCAGTGCTAAACCTCCGGGCCCTCTTCCTGAAGCTTTCTTT. It specifies CSAKPPGPLPEAFF.